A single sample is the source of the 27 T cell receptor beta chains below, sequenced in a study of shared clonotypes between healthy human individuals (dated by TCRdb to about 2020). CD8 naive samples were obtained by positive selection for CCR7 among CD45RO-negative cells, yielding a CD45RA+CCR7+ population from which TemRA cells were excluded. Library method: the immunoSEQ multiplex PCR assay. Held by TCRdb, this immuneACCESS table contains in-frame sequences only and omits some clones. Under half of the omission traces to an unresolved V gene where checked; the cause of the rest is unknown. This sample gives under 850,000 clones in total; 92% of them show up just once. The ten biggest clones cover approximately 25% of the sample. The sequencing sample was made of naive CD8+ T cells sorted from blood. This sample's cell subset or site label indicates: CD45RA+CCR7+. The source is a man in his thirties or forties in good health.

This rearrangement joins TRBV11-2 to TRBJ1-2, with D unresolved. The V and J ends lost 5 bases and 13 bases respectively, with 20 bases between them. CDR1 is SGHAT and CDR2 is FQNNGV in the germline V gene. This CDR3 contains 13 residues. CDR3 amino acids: CASSATYPDGCTF. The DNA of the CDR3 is TGTGCCAGCAGCGCAACATACCCGGACGGGTGCACCTTC.

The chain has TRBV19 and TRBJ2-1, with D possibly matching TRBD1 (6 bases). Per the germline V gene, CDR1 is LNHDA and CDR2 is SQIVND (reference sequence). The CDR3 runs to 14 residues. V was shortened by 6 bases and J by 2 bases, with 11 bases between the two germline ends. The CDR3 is CASRPDRPYNEQFF. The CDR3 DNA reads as TGTGCCAGTAGACCCGACAGGCCCTACAATGAGCAGTTCTTC.

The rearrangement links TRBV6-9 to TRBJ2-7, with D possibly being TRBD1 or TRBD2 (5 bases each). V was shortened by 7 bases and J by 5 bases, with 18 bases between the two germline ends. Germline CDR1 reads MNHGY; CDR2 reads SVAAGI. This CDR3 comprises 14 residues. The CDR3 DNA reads TGTGCCAGCATATCCACATCTTGGGGGAACGAGCAGTACTTC. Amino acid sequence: CASISTSWGNEQYF.

CDR3: CASDGRGYGYTF. The CDR3 DNA reads TGTGCCAGTGACGGTAGGGGCTATGGCTACACCTTC. The chain joins TRBV19 to TRBJ1-2; D perhaps matches TRBD1 (5 bases). Germline V gene data show CDR1 as LNHDA and CDR2 as SQIVND (reference sequence). Trimming removed 8 bases at V and 4 bases at J, with 11 bases between. The CDR3 is made up of 12 amino acids.

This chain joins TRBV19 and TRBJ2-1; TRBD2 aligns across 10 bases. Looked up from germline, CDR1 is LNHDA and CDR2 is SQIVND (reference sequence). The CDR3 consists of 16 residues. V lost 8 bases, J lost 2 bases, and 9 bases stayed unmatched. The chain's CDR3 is CASQDLAGGPYNEQFF. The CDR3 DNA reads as TGTGCCAGTCAAGACTTAGCGGGAGGCCCCTACAATGAGCAGTTCTTC.

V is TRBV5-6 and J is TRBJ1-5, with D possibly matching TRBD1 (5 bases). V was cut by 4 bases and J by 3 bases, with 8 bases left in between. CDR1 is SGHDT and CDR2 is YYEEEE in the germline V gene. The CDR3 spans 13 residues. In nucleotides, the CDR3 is TGTGCCAGCAGCCGGGACTTCAATCAGCCCCAGCATTTT. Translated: CASSRDFNQPQHF. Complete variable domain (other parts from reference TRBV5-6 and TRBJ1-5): DAGVTQSPTHLIKTRGQQVTLRCSPKSGHDTVSWYQQALGQGPQFIFQYYEEEERQRGNFPDRFSGHQFPNYSSELNVNALLLGDSALYLCASSRDFNQPQHFGDGTRLSIL.

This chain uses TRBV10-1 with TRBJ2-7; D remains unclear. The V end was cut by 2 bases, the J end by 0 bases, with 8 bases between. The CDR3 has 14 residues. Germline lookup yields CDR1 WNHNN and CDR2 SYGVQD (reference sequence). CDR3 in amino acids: CASSEDASSYEQYF. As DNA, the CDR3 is TGCGCCAGCAGTGAGGACGCGAGCTCCTACGAGCAGTACTTC.

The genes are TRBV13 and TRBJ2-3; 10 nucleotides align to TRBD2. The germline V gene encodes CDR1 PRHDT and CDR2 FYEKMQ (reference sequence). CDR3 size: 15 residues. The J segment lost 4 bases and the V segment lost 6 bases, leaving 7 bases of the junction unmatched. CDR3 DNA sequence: TGTGCCAGCAGTCTAGCGGGAGCGAGGGCAGATACGCAGTATTTT. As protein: CASSLAGARADTQYF. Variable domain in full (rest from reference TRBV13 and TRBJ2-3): AAGVIQSPRHLIKEKRETATLKCYPIPRHDTVYWYQQGPGQDPQFLISFYEKMQSDKGSIPDRFSAQQFSDYHSELNMSSLELGDSALYFCASSLAGARADTQYFGPGTRLTVL.

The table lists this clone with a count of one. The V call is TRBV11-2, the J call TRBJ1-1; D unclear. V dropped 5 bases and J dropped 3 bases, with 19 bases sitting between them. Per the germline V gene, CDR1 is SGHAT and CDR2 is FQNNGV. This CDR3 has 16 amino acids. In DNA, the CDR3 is TGTGCCAGCAGCCCAAGTATAACAATCAAGGACACTGAAGCTTTCTTT. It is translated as CASSPSITIKDTEAFF.

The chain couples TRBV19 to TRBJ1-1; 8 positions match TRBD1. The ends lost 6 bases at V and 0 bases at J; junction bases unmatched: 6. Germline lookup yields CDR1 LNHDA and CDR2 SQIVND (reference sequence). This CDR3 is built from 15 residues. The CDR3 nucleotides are TGTGCCAGTAGCCGACAGGGGCTAGTGAACACTGAAGCTTTCTTT. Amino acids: CASSRQGLVNTEAFF.

As DNA, the CDR3 is TGTGCCAGCAGCCCGCCGGTTGGGTACGAGCAGTACTTC. The encoded protein is CASSPPVGYEQYF. The gene calls are TRBV7-9 and TRBJ2-7; D not resolved. Germline-derived CDR1 and CDR2 are SEHNR and FQNEAQ (reference sequence). V dropped 5 bases and J dropped 4 bases, with 12 bases sitting between them. The CDR3 sequence is 13 residues long.

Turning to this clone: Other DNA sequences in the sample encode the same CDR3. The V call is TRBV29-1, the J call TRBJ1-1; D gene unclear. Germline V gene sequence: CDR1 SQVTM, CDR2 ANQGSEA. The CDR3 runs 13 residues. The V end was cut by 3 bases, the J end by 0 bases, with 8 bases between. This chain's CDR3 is CSVEAEMNTEAFF. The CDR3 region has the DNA TGCAGCGTTGAGGCAGAGATGAACACTGAAGCTTTCTTT.

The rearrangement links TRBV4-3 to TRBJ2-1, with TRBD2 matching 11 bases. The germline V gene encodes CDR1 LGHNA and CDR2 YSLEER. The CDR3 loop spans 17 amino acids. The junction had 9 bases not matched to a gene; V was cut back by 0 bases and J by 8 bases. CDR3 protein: CASSQDFSGRAVDEQFF. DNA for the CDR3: TGCGCCAGCAGCCAAGACTTTAGCGGGAGGGCCGTCGATGAGCAGTTCTTC.

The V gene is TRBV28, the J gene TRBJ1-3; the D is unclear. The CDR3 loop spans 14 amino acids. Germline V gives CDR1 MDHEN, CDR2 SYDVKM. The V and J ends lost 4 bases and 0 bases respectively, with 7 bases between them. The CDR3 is CASSSGSSGNTIYF. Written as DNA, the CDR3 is TGTGCCAGCAGTTCCGGGAGCTCTGGAAACACCATATATTTT.

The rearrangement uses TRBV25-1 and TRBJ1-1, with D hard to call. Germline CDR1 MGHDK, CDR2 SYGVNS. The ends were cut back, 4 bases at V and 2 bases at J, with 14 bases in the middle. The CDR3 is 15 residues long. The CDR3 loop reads CASSVREVLNTEAFF. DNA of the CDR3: TGTGCCAGCAGTGTTAGGGAGGTGCTCAACACTGAAGCTTTCTTT.

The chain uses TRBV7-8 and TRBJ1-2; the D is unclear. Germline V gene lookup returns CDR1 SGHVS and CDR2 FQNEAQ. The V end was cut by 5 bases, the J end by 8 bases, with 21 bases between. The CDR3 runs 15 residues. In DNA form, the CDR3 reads TGTGCCAGCAGCAGCCGAATTCAAGGAGAAGACGGCTACACCTTC. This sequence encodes CASSSRIQGEDGYTF.

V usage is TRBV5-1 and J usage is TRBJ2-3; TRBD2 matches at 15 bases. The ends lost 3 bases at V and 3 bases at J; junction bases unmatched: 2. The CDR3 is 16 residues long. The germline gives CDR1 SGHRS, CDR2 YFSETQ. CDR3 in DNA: TGCGCCAGCAGCTCCGGGACTAGCGGGAGGACAGATACGCAGTATTTT. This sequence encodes CASSSGTSGRTDTQYF. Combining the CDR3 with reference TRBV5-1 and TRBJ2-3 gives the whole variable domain KAGVTQTPRYLIKTRGQQVTLSCSPISGHRSVSWYQQTPGQGLQFLFEYFSETQRNKGNFPGRFSGRQFSNSRSEMNVSTLELGDSALYLCASSSGTSGRTDTQYFGPGTRLTVL.

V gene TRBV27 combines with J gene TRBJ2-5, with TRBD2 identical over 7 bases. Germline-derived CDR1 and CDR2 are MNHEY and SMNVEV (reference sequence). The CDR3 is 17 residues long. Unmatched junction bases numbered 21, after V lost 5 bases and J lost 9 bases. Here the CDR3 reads CASSTQRGSIAAGSQYF. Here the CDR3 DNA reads TGTGCCAGCAGTACCCAGAGAGGTAGTATAGCAGCGGGGTCCCAGTACTTC.

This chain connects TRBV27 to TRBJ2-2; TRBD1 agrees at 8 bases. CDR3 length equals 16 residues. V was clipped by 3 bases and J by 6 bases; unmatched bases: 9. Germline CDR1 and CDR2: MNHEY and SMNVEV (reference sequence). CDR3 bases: TGTGCCAGCAGTTTCTACAGGGGGAGTGGGGCCGGGGAGCTGTTTTTT. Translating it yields CASSFYRGSGAGELFF.

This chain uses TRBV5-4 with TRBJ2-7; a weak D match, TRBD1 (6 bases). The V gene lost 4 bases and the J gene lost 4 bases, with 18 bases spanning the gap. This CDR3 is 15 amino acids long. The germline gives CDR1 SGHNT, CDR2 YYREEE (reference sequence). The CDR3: CASSQWGRGIYEQYF. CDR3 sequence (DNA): TGTGCCAGCAGCCAGTGGGGCAGGGGCATTTACGAGCAGTACTTC.

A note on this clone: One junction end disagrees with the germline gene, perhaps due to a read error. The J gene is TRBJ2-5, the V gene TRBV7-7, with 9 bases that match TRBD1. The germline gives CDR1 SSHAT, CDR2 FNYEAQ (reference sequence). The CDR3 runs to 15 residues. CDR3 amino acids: CASSEDRGAWETQYF. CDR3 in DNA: TGTGCTAGCAGCGAGGACAGGGGCGCCTGGGAGACCCAGTACTTC.

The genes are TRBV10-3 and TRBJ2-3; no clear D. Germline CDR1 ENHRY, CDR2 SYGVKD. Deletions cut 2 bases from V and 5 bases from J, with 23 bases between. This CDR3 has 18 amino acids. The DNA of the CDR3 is TGTGCCATCAGTGAGCCGGAAGTGTCAGGTACTTTGGGAGATACGCAGTATTTT. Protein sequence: CAISEPEVSGTLGDTQYF.

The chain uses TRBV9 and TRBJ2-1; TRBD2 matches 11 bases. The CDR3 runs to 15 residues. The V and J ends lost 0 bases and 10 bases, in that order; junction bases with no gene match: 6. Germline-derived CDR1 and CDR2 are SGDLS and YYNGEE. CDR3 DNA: TGTGCCAGCAGCGTAGAGGTAGCGGGAGGGGGCGAGCAGTTCTTC. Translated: CASSVEVAGGGEQFF.

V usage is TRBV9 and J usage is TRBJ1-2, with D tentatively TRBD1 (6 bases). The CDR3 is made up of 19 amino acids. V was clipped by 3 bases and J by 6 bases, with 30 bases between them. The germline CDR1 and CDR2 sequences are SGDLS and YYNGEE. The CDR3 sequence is CASSDKGSRGVNGVHGYTF. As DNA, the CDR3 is TGTGCCAGCAGCGATAAAGGAAGTAGGGGGGTAAATGGAGTACATGGCTACACCTTC.

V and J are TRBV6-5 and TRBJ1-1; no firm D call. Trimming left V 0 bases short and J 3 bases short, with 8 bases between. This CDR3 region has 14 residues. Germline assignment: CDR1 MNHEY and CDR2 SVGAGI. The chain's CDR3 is CASSYSNGDTEAFF. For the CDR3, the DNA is TGTGCCAGCAGTTACTCCAACGGGGACACTGAAGCTTTCTTT.

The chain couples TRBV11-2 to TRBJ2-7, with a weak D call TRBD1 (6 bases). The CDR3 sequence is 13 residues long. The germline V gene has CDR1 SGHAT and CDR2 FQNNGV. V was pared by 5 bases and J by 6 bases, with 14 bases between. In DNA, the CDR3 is TGTGCCAGCAGCAGAGGGACAATGTTCGAGCAGTACTTC. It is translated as CASSRGTMFEQYF.

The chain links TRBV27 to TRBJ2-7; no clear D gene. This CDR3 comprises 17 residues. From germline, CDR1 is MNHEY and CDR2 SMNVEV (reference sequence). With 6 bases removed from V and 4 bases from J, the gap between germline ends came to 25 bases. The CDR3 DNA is TGTGCCAGCAGCATCGGACCCCGGACCGCTACCACTTACGAGCAGTACTTC. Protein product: CASSIGPRTATTYEQYF.